These 5 T cell receptor beta chains share one sample of origin, sequenced in a study of blood T cell repertoires in COVID-19. Repertoires were generated with immunoSEQ multiplex PCR, while TCRdb's copy carries only in-frame clones and drops some. The sample has 100,000 to 150,000 clones, 70% to 75% seen once. Sequencing was performed on peripheral blood. The receptor source for this set is a man older than 75 with COVID-19, enrolled during active disease.

This sequence joins TRBV19 and TRBJ2-7; a weak D match, TRBD2 (6 bases). V was clipped by 5 bases and J by 0 bases, with 11 bases between them. The CDR3 loop spans 14 amino acids. Germline-derived CDR1 and CDR2 are LNHDA and SQIVND (reference sequence). CDR3 sequence reads: CASSELAASYEQYF. The DNA for the CDR3 is TGTGCCAGTAGTGAATTAGCGGCCTCCTACGAGCAGTACTTC.

The chain links TRBV10-3 to TRBJ2-1, with 8 bases identical to TRBD2. Germline assignment: CDR1 ENHRY and CDR2 SYGVKD. The CDR3 runs 17 residues. V shed 0 bases and J 2 bases; nucleotides not matched to a gene: 6. Written as DNA, the CDR3 is TGTGCCATCAGTGAGTCAGGAGCGGGAGTTACCTACAATGAGCAGTTCTTC. Translating gives CAISESGAGVTYNEQFF.

This chain joins TRBV2 and TRBJ2-7, with 12 positions matching TRBD1. Germline-derived CDR1 and CDR2 are SNHLY and FYNNEI. The trim removed 7 bases at V and 7 bases at J, leaving 14 bases unmatched. The CDR3 consists of 16 residues. CDR3 in DNA: TGTGCCAGCAAGCTCATGGGACAGGGGGCAGCGGGGGAGCAGTACTTC. Protein sequence: CASKLMGQGAAGEQYF.

This chain joins TRBV21-1 and TRBJ2-4; whether TRBD1, the table's D call, matches the DNA was not checked. TRBV21-1 is classified as a pseudogene. This CDR3 has 17 residues. The CDR3 DNA follows: TGTGCCAGCAGCAAAGGGGCGGGACAGCTAGCCAAAAACATTCAGTACTTC. Translating it yields CASSKGAGQLAKNIQYF.

This clone came up many times. The chain employs TRBV19 and TRBJ2-4; possibly TRBD1 for D (5 bases). The CDR3 consists of 16 residues. Per the germline V gene, CDR1 is LNHDA and CDR2 is SQIVND (reference sequence). V was cut by 3 bases and J by 4 bases, with 16 bases left in between. The CDR3 region is CASSIASTAQKNIQYF. The CDR3 DNA is TGTGCCAGTAGTATTGCCTCGACAGCGCAAAAAAACATTCAGTACTTC.